This is a list of T cell receptor beta chains from one sample in a study of CD8+CD57+ T cells in acquired aplastic anemia. TCRdb analysed the reads with MiXCR anew, one entry per CDR3 protein. Here the sample spans about 190,000 distinct CDR3 sequences, approximately 49% being singletons. Sequencing was performed on sorted CD4+, CD8+, or CD8+CD57+ T cells (not recorded which) from PBMCs. All receptors derive from a human donor in good health, serving as a control. CDR3s include the opening cysteine and the closing phenylalanine or tryptophan. Fields, in order: clone size, J gene, V gene, D gene, CDR3 DNA, CDR3 protein. D genes are given only for firm matches. For some rows the clone size is stated as once, few or many, or as a class when expanded; others skip it.

>NA|TRBJ1-2|TRBV10-3|TRBD1
TGTGCCATCAGTGCGACAGGGGCCGACTATGGCTACACCTTC
CAISATGADYGYTF
>many|TRBJ2-7|TRBV7-2|TRBD1
TGTGCCAGCAACCTAAAGGGACAGGGGGCCGGGTACGAGCAGTACTTC
CASNLKGQGAGYEQYF
>NA|TRBJ2-5|TRBV20-1|TRBD2
TGCAGTGCTCCCGGTAGCGGGGGGGCAAGTGAGACCCAGTACTTC
CSAPGSGGASETQYF
>NA|TRBJ1-2|TRBV5-1|TRBD1
TGCGCCAGCAGCGAGGCGCCGGGACAGGGCACTATCTCATCAAATGGCTACACCTTC
CASSEAPGQGTISSNGYTF
>NA|TRBJ1-2|TRBV28|NA
TGTGCCAGTAGTGGACAGTTCTATGGCTACACCTTC
CASSGQFYGYTF
>NA|TRBJ2-7|TRBV3-1|TRBD2
TGTGCCAGCAGCCGATTGGCGGGGGACTTCTACGAGCAGTACTTC
CASSRLAGDFYEQYF
>NA|TRBJ2-3|TRBV10-1|NA
TGCGCCAGCAGTGGAGGTTTGGGGGATACGCAGTATTTT
CASSGGLGDTQYF
>few|TRBJ1-6|TRBV7-9|NA
TGTGCCAGCAGCCCCAGAAATTCACCCCTCCACTTT
CASSPRNSPLHF
>once|TRBJ1-2|TRBV2|TRBD1
TGTGCCAGCCACCGGGACAGGGTCTATGGCTACACCTTC
CASHRDRVYGYTF
>NA|TRBJ2-3|TRBV29-1|TRBD2
TGCAGCGTAGGACTAGGCTCTAGCACAGATACGCAGTATTTT
CSVGLGSSTDTQYF
>few|TRBJ2-5|TRBV13|TRBD1
TGTGCCAGCAGCTTAGGGGACAGGGGGGGAGAGACCCAGTACTTC
CASSLGDRGGETQYF
>NA|TRBJ2-5|TRBV2|TRBD2
TGTGCCAGCAGTCCCAGGACTAGCGGGGGGCCGGAGACCCAGTACTTC
CASSPRTSGGPETQYF
>many|TRBJ1-2|TRBV7-9|NA
TGTGCCAGCAGCCCCTACTCGGGAGCGGACTATGGCTACACCTTC
CASSPYSGADYGYTF
>NA|TRBJ2-7|TRBV10-2|TRBD1
TGCGCCAGCAACGCCGGGACAGGAACTATCTACGAGCAGTACTTC
CASNAGTGTIYEQYF
>many|TRBJ2-2|TRBV24-1|TRBD1
TGTGCCACCAGTGAAAACAGGGGGCTGAACACCGGGGAGCTGTTTTTT
CATSENRGLNTGELFF
>NA|TRBJ2-7|TRBV7-3|TRBD2
TGTGCCAGCAGCTTAAAGGGACTAGCGGGGGGACCCTACGAGCAGTACTTC
CASSLKGLAGGPYEQYF
>NA|TRBJ2-7|TRBV7-2|NA
TGTGCCAGCAGCACAGCCTACGAGCAGTACTTC
CASSTAYEQYF
>NA|TRBJ2-3|TRBV7-2|NA
TGTGCCAGCAGTTCGCAGGAACCACTAGGAGATACGCAGTATTTT
CASSSQEPLGDTQYF
>NA|TRBJ2-2|TRBV7-4|TRBD1
TGTGCCAGCAGCCCCCGGACAGGGGACACCGGGGAGCTGTTTTTT
CASSPRTGDTGELFF
>NA|TRBJ2-7|TRBV6-1|NA
TGTGCCAGCAATTCTTGGGGTCAGAGAACCTACGAGCAGTACTTC
CASNSWGQRTYEQYF
>once|TRBJ2-1|TRBV2|TRBD2
TGTGCCAGCAGTGGGACTAGAAGCCGCAATGAGCAGTTCTTC
CASSGTRSRNEQFF
>many|TRBJ2-5|TRBV20-1|NA
TGCAGTGCACTGAAATCGGAGACCCAGTACTTC
CSALKSETQYF
>many|TRBJ2-4|TRBV15|NA
TGTGCCACCAGCGGGACACAGATAGCCAAAAACATTCAGTACTTC
CATSGTQIAKNIQYF
>NA|TRBJ2-7|TRBV2|NA
TGTGCCGCGGGGGGACAGGCCAATTACGAGCAGTACTTC
CAAGGQANYEQYF
>many|TRBJ2-2|TRBV12-3/TRBV12-4|TRBD2
TGTGCCAGCAGTCTCGGACTAGTCCCCGGGGAGCTGTTTTTT
CASSLGLVPGELFF
>many|TRBJ2-3|TRBV6-5|NA
TGTGCCAGCAGTTACTCGATGAGAGGCCTGGGTACAGATACGCAGTATTTT
CASSYSMRGLGTDTQYF
>NA|TRBJ1-4|TRBV20-1|TRBD1
TGCAGTGCTAAGGGACAGCCTAATGAAAAACTGTTTTTT
CSAKGQPNEKLFF
>many|TRBJ1-2|TRBV4-3|NA
TGCGCCAGCAGCCAAGAGGTTTCGTCCGGGGGCGTCGGCTATGGCTACACCTTC
CASSQEVSSGGVGYGYTF
>many|TRBJ2-5|TRBV15|NA
TGTGCCACCAGCAGTGCCCGGGACTCTGTGACCCAGTACTTC
CATSSARDSVTQYF
>many|TRBJ2-1|TRBV5-6|NA
TGTGCCAGCAGCTTGTCGAAGGGCGCGACTCTGCAGTTCTTC
CASSLSKGATLQFF
>many|TRBJ2-3|TRBV5-8|NA
TGTGCCAGCAGCGTGACCCTGACAGGGACTAGCACAGATACGCAGTATTTT
CASSVTLTGTSTDTQYF
>NA|TRBJ1-5|TRBV29-1|NA
TGCAGCGTTGAACCAGGTCCCAATCAGCCCCAGCATTTT
CSVEPGPNQPQHF
>many|TRBJ1-2|TRBV11-2|NA
TGTGCCAGCAGCTTACTTCTGGGGAAGGATGGCTACACCTTC
CASSLLLGKDGYTF
>few|TRBJ2-7|TRBV29-1|NA
TGCAGCGTTGTTGCGGGGACCTACGAGCAGTACTTC
CSVVAGTYEQYF
>NA|TRBJ2-2|TRBV6-6|NA
TGTGCCAGCAGTTACGGTATTTCCGGGGAGCTGTTTTTT
CASSYGISGELFF
>NA|TRBJ2-7|TRBV7-2|NA
TGTGCCAGCAGCCCGATGATCTACGAGCAGTACTTC
CASSPMIYEQYF
>many|TRBJ2-7|TRBV4-3|NA
TGCGCCAGCAGCCAATATCTACCGAGCTACGAGCAGTACTTC
CASSQYLPSYEQYF
>few|TRBJ1-6|TRBV7-3|NA
TGTGCCAGCAGCTTAGCGCGAGGGCAGGGGAGCTCACCCCTCCACTTT
CASSLARGQGSSPLHF
>NA|TRBJ2-2|TRBV7-8|TRBD1
TGTGCCAGCAGCTTACGCGGACAGGACACCGGGGAGCTGTTTTTT
CASSLRGQDTGELFF
>NA|TRBJ2-3|TRBV24-1|TRBD2
TGTGCCACCAGTTTGGGACTTGCGGGGGGCACAGATACGCAGTATTTT
CATSLGLAGGTDTQYF
>many|TRBJ2-7|TRBV5-1|TRBD2
TGCGCCAGCAGCTTGACTAGCGGGGGGGCGGGCTCCTACGAGCAGTACTTC
CASSLTSGGAGSYEQYF
>NA|TRBJ1-1|TRBV7-9|NA
TGTGCCAGCAGCTTTGGACATTCAGCTTTCTTT
CASSFGHSAFF
>many|TRBJ1-2|TRBV4-3|NA
TGCGCCAGCAGCCAACAGAATAACTATGGCTACACCTTC
CASSQQNNYGYTF
>many|TRBJ1-1|TRBV14|NA
TGTGCCAGCAGCCAGGACAGTACGAACACTGAAGCTTTCTTT
CASSQDSTNTEAFF
>once|TRBJ1-6|TRBV5-4|NA
TGTGCCAGCAGCTTGGCGGGGCGTCGCGACTTACCCCTCCACTTT
CASSLAGRRDLPLHF
>NA|TRBJ1-5|TRBV7-2|TRBD1
TGTGCCAGCAGCTCCGGGACAGGGAAACAGCCCCAGCATTTT
CASSSGTGKQPQHF
>few|TRBJ2-3|TRBV7-9|TRBD2
TGTGCCAGCACCAGGCATAGGACTAGCGGGGGGGCCGTAGATACGCAGTATTTT
CASTRHRTSGGAVDTQYF
>few|TRBJ1-1|TRBV12-3/TRBV12-4|NA
TGTGCCAGCCGAAGGGGGACTGAAGCTTTCTTT
CASRRGTEAFF
>NA|TRBJ2-7|TRBV25-1|TRBD1
TGTGCCAGCAGTGAGCTCTCCGGGACAGGGGAAAGCTCCTACGAGCAGTACTTC
CASSELSGTGESSYEQYF